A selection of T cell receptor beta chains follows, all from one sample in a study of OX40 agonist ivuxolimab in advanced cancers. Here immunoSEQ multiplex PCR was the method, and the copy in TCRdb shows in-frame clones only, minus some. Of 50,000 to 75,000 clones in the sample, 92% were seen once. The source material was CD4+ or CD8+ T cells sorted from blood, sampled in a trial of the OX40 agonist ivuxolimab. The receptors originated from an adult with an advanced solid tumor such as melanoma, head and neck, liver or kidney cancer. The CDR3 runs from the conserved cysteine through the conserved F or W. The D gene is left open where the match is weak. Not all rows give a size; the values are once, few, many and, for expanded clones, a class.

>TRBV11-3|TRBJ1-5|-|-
CASSLGPMEQPQHF
TGTGCCAGCAGCCTCGGACCTATGGAGCAGCCCCAGCATTTT
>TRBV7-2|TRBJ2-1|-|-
CASSLVGEQSNEQFF
TGTGCCAGCAGCTTAGTCGGCGAGCAGTCCAATGAGCAGTTCTTC
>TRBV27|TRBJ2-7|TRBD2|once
CASRLSSGGAQLYEQYF
TGTGCCAGCAGACTCTCTAGCGGGGGGGCCCAATTATACGAGCAGTACTTC
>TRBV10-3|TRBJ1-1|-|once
CATGTGNTEAFF
TGTGCCACCGGGACGGGGAACACTGAAGCTTTCTTT
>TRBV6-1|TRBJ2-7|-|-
CASGPGYGSYEQYF
TGTGCCAGCGGCCCTGGATACGGCTCCTACGAGCAGTACTTC
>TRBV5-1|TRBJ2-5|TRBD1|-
CASSTYGQGQGETQYF
TGCGCCAGCAGTACCTATGGACAGGGGCAAGGAGAGACCCAGTACTTC
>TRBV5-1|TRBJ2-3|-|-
CASSLAIRTDPFSTDTQYF
TGCGCCAGCAGCTTGGCCATACGGACAGACCCGTTTAGCACAGATACGCAGTATTTT
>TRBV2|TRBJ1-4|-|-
CASSVRQINEKLFF
TGTGCCAGCAGTGTGAGACAAATTAATGAAAAACTGTTTTTT
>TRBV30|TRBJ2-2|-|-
CAWSPPLGTGRAGELFF
TGTGCCTGGAGTCCTCCTTTGGGAACAGGGAGAGCCGGGGAGCTGTTTTTT
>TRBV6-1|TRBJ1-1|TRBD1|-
CASSTGVFQNTEAFF
TGTGCCAGCTCGACAGGGGTTTTCCAGAACACTGAAGCTTTCTTT
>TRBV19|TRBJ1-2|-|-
CASSIEGTPVYGYTF
TGTGCCAGTAGTATAGAAGGGACTCCTGTGTATGGCTACACCTTC
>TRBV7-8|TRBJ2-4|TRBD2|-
CASSWRTEASGGALVF
TGTGCCAGCAGCTGGAGGACGGAGGCTAGCGGGGGGGCCTTAGTCTTC
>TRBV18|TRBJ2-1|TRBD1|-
CASSPPGQGGNEQFF
TGTGCCAGCTCACCGCCAGGACAGGGAGGCAATGAGCAGTTCTTC
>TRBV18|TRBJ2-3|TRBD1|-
CASSTRQGQDTQYF
TGTGCCAGCTCAACCCGACAGGGTCAAGATACGCAGTATTTT
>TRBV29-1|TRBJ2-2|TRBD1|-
CSVTGGSNTGELFF
TGCAGCGTTACAGGGGGCTCGAACACCGGGGAGCTGTTTTTT